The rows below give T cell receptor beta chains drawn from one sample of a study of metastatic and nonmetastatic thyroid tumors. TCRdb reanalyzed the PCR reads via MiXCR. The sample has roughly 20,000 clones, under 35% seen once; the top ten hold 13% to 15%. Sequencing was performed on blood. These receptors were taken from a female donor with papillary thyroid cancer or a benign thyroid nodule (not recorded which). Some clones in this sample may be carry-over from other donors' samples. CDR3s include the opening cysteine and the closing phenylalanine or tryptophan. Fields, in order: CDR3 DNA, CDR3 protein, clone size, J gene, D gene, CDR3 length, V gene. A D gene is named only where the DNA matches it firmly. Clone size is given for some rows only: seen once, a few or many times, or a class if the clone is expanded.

cdr3_nt: TGTGCCAGCTCACCAGGGTTTTGGTCCACTAATGAAAAACTGTTTTTT
cdr3_aa: CASSPGFWSTNEKLFF
clone_size: many
j_call: TRBJ1-4
d_call: -
cdr3_length: 16
v_call: TRBV18

cdr3_nt: TGCGCCAGCAGCTTCAGGGGGAAGGAAGAGACCCAGTACTTC
cdr3_aa: CASSFRGKEETQYF
clone_size: -
j_call: TRBJ2-5
d_call: TRBD1
cdr3_length: 14
v_call: TRBV5-1

cdr3_nt: TGTGCCACCAGTGATTTTGTCAAGGACACCGGGGAGCTGTTTTTT
cdr3_aa: CATSDFVKDTGELFF
clone_size: medium-sized
j_call: TRBJ2-2
d_call: -
cdr3_length: 15
v_call: TRBV24-1

cdr3_nt: TGTGCGTCCCTTTCGGCGGACTCCTACAATGAGCAGTTCTTC
cdr3_aa: CASLSADSYNEQFF
clone_size: many
j_call: TRBJ2-1
d_call: -
cdr3_length: 14
v_call: TRBV7-2

cdr3_nt: TGCGCCAGCAGCCAAGAAGCCGGGACACAGAAACTGTTTTTT
cdr3_aa: CASSQEAGTQKLFF
clone_size: -
j_call: TRBJ1-4
d_call: -
cdr3_length: 14
v_call: TRBV4-1

cdr3_nt: TGCGCCAGTAGTACTTCAGGTATCAACACTGAAGCTTTCTTT
cdr3_aa: CASSTSGINTEAFF
clone_size: -
j_call: TRBJ1-1
d_call: -
cdr3_length: 14
v_call: TRBV19

cdr3_nt: TGTGCCAGCAGCCGTACTAGCGGTTACGAGCAGTACTTC
cdr3_aa: CASSRTSGYEQYF
clone_size: once
j_call: TRBJ2-7
d_call: TRBD2
cdr3_length: 13
v_call: TRBV3-1

cdr3_nt: TGTGCCAGTAGTATGTTGGCGGGGGCCTTCTACAATGAGCAGTTCTTC
cdr3_aa: CASSMLAGAFYNEQFF
clone_size: many
j_call: TRBJ2-1
d_call: -
cdr3_length: 16
v_call: TRBV19

cdr3_nt: TGTGCCAGCGGCGATGGCGAGAGACTAGCGGGCGGCAGCTCCTACGAGCAGTACTTC
cdr3_aa: CASGDGERLAGGSSYEQYF
clone_size: -
j_call: TRBJ2-7
d_call: TRBD2
cdr3_length: 19
v_call: TRBV11-2

cdr3_nt: TGCGCCAGCAGCCTCCCCACTGGGAATGAGCAGTTCTTC
cdr3_aa: CASSLPTGNEQFF
clone_size: -
j_call: TRBJ2-1
d_call: -
cdr3_length: 13
v_call: TRBV4-1

cdr3_nt: TGCGCCAGCAGCCTAGACAGGTGGGGCCCCTACGAGCAGTACTTC
cdr3_aa: CASSLDRWGPYEQYF
clone_size: -
j_call: TRBJ2-7
d_call: -
cdr3_length: 15
v_call: TRBV4-1

cdr3_nt: TGTGCCTGGAGTTCCCGTGGGGACCAGCCCCAGCATTTT
cdr3_aa: CAWSSRGDQPQHF
clone_size: -
j_call: TRBJ1-5
d_call: -
cdr3_length: 13
v_call: TRBV30

cdr3_nt: TGTGCCAGCCGCTTGACAGTGATTAGGGGGGAGCTGTTTTTT
cdr3_aa: CASRLTVIRGELFF
clone_size: -
j_call: TRBJ2-2
d_call: -
cdr3_length: 14
v_call: TRBV7-6

cdr3_nt: TGTGCCACCAGTGATCCGACAGGGGCAGATACGCAGTATTTT
cdr3_aa: CATSDPTGADTQYF
clone_size: few
j_call: TRBJ2-3
d_call: TRBD1
cdr3_length: 14
v_call: TRBV24-1

cdr3_nt: TGTGCCAGTAGGTTACTAGCGGGAGGTAACGGGGAGCTGTTTTTT
cdr3_aa: CASRLLAGGNGELFF
clone_size: -
j_call: TRBJ2-2
d_call: TRBD2
cdr3_length: 15
v_call: TRBV19

cdr3_nt: TGTGCCAGCAGCCTTTTCCGGGACAGTACCTACGAGCAGTACTTC
cdr3_aa: CASSLFRDSTYEQYF
clone_size: -
j_call: TRBJ2-7
d_call: TRBD1
cdr3_length: 15
v_call: TRBV7-9

cdr3_nt: TGTGCCAGTAGTATTAACGTCGGTAGCGGGAGAGGTCGTTCCTACAATGAGCAGTTCTTC
cdr3_aa: CASSINVGSGRGRSYNEQFF
clone_size: many
j_call: TRBJ2-1
d_call: TRBD2
cdr3_length: 20
v_call: TRBV19

cdr3_nt: TGTGCCAGCAGTCCGACTAGCGAAGATACGCAGTATTTT
cdr3_aa: CASSPTSEDTQYF
clone_size: many
j_call: TRBJ2-3
d_call: TRBD2
cdr3_length: 13
v_call: TRBV6-4

cdr3_nt: TGTGCCAGCAGCTTAGCGCGCGGGGGTCAGCCCCAGCATTTT
cdr3_aa: CASSLARGGQPQHF
clone_size: many
j_call: TRBJ1-5
d_call: -
cdr3_length: 14
v_call: TRBV7-8

cdr3_nt: TGTGCCAGCAGAGAACCGGGACGGGCTAAATACGAGCAGTACTTC
cdr3_aa: CASREPGRAKYEQYF
clone_size: -
j_call: TRBJ2-7
d_call: -
cdr3_length: 15
v_call: TRBV7-2

cdr3_nt: TGCGTCAGCACCTTCGGGCCGAACACTGAAGCTTTCTTT
cdr3_aa: CVSTFGPNTEAFF
clone_size: -
j_call: TRBJ1-1
d_call: -
cdr3_length: 13
v_call: TRBV7-9

cdr3_nt: TGTGCCAGCAGCTTTGGGCTGTATATTGTGGGCAATGAGCAGTTCTTC
cdr3_aa: CASSFGLYIVGNEQFF
clone_size: once
j_call: TRBJ2-1
d_call: -
cdr3_length: 16
v_call: TRBV11-1

cdr3_nt: TGCGCCAGCAGCCAAGATAGGGGCTATGGCTACACCTTC
cdr3_aa: CASSQDRGYGYTF
clone_size: many
j_call: TRBJ1-2
d_call: -
cdr3_length: 13
v_call: TRBV4-3

cdr3_nt: TGTGCCAGCAGGATTAGCGGGGGGGAGTCAGATACGCAGTATTTT
cdr3_aa: CASRISGGESDTQYF
clone_size: many
j_call: TRBJ2-3
d_call: TRBD2
cdr3_length: 15
v_call: TRBV2

cdr3_nt: TGTGCCAGCAGTGCCAAGTCAGGGTTAACTTCACCCCTCCACTTT
cdr3_aa: CASSAKSGLTSPLHF
clone_size: few
j_call: TRBJ1-6
d_call: -
cdr3_length: 15
v_call: TRBV6-1

cdr3_nt: TGTGCCACCGCGACAGATTATAATTCACCCCTCCACTTT
cdr3_aa: CATATDYNSPLHF
clone_size: -
j_call: TRBJ1-6
d_call: -
cdr3_length: 13
v_call: TRBV2

cdr3_nt: TGTGCCAGCAGTTCACAGGGACAGAACACCGGGGAGCTGTTTTTT
cdr3_aa: CASSSQGQNTGELFF
clone_size: many
j_call: TRBJ2-2
d_call: -
cdr3_length: 15
v_call: TRBV28

cdr3_nt: TGTGCCAGTTCGCTTAACGGGGACAGGGTTGACTCAGATACGCAGTATTTT
cdr3_aa: CASSLNGDRVDSDTQYF
clone_size: -
j_call: TRBJ2-3
d_call: TRBD1
cdr3_length: 17
v_call: TRBV4-2

cdr3_nt: TGCGCCAGCAGCTGGGGGGGACAGGGGAATGAGCAGTTCTTC
cdr3_aa: CASSWGGQGNEQFF
clone_size: -
j_call: TRBJ2-1
d_call: TRBD1
cdr3_length: 14
v_call: TRBV5-1

cdr3_nt: TGTGCCAGCTCACTCTCCCTGGGGGTTTACTACGAGCAGTACTTC
cdr3_aa: CASSLSLGVYYEQYF
clone_size: -
j_call: TRBJ2-7
d_call: -
cdr3_length: 15
v_call: TRBV18

cdr3_nt: TGTGCCAGCAGTTTATCCCGGACAGCTGAAGCTTTCTTT
cdr3_aa: CASSLSRTAEAFF
clone_size: medium-sized
j_call: TRBJ1-1
d_call: -
cdr3_length: 13
v_call: TRBV27

cdr3_nt: TGTGCCAGCAGCTTAGCGAGCGGTCTAGATACGCAGTATTTT
cdr3_aa: CASSLASGLDTQYF
clone_size: many
j_call: TRBJ2-3
d_call: -
cdr3_length: 14
v_call: TRBV7-2

cdr3_nt: TGCGCCAGCAGCCAAGCGGAGGATTCACCCCTCCACTTT
cdr3_aa: CASSQAEDSPLHF
clone_size: medium-sized
j_call: TRBJ1-6
d_call: -
cdr3_length: 13
v_call: TRBV4-3

cdr3_nt: TGCAGCGTGGAAGGGCAGGGGGCTGGGACTGAGCAGTTCTTC
cdr3_aa: CSVEGQGAGTEQFF
clone_size: -
j_call: TRBJ2-1
d_call: TRBD1
cdr3_length: 14
v_call: TRBV29-1

cdr3_nt: TGCAGTGCTTCCGGGACTCGCACAGATACGCAGTATTTT
cdr3_aa: CSASGTRTDTQYF
clone_size: medium-sized
j_call: TRBJ2-3
d_call: -
cdr3_length: 13
v_call: TRBV20-1

cdr3_nt: TGTGCCAGCAGCGTACTTAGCGGGGGGGCCAACACCGGGGAGCTGTTTTTT
cdr3_aa: CASSVLSGGANTGELFF
clone_size: many
j_call: TRBJ2-2
d_call: TRBD2
cdr3_length: 17
v_call: TRBV9

cdr3_nt: TGTGCCAGCGGGAGACTAGCGGGAGGTCTCTACGAGCAGTACTTC
cdr3_aa: CASGRLAGGLYEQYF
clone_size: many
j_call: TRBJ2-7
d_call: TRBD2
cdr3_length: 15
v_call: TRBV7-9

cdr3_nt: TGTGCCAGCAGTTGGGGGGGGGCGCGTGATAGCAATCAGCCCCAGCATTTT
cdr3_aa: CASSWGGARDSNQPQHF
clone_size: many
j_call: TRBJ1-5
d_call: -
cdr3_length: 17
v_call: TRBV27

cdr3_nt: TGCAGTGCTACCGGAGTGGGCGGAAGCACAGATACGCAGTATTTT
cdr3_aa: CSATGVGGSTDTQYF
clone_size: -
j_call: TRBJ2-3
d_call: -
cdr3_length: 15
v_call: TRBV20-1

cdr3_nt: TGTGCCAGCAGTTACGACCTCGGGACAGGGGGCTTGAACACTGAAGCTTTCTTT
cdr3_aa: CASSYDLGTGGLNTEAFF
clone_size: -
j_call: TRBJ1-1
d_call: TRBD1
cdr3_length: 18
v_call: TRBV6-5

cdr3_nt: TGTGCCAGCAGCTTAGCCTGGGGGAACACTGAAGCTTTCTTT
cdr3_aa: CASSLAWGNTEAFF
clone_size: many
j_call: TRBJ1-1
d_call: -
cdr3_length: 14
v_call: TRBV7-9

cdr3_nt: TGTGCCAGCAGCTTAGTCCAGGGTGGCAATGAGCAGTTCTTC
cdr3_aa: CASSLVQGGNEQFF
clone_size: -
j_call: TRBJ2-1
d_call: -
cdr3_length: 14
v_call: TRBV11-2

cdr3_nt: TGTGCCAGCAGCCATATAAGACAGGGGAAATACGAGCAGTACTTC
cdr3_aa: CASSHIRQGKYEQYF
clone_size: many
j_call: TRBJ2-7
d_call: TRBD1
cdr3_length: 15
v_call: TRBV7-9